The source of this T cell receptor beta chain is a study of molecular identifiers for immune sequencing clone quantification. In TCRdb, the PCR reads were re-called with MiXCR into one record per CDR3 protein. In the table there are a few hundred thousand distinct CDR3 sequences, around 23% of which are singletons. V was clipped by 4 bases and J by 0 bases; unmatched bases: 8. This CDR3 comprises 16 residues. Germline CDR1 MDHEN, CDR2 SYDVKM. Points on this clonotype: A much larger clone lies one base from this, so it may be a read error.

Naive CD8 T cells were sorted as CD8+CD4-CCR7+CD45RA+. V gene TRBV28 combines with J gene TRBJ2-5; the match to TRBD2 covers 7 bases. The clonotype was recovered from a human donor in good health. Some libraries in this study had Jurkat cell RNA spiked in. Material: naive CD8+ T cells from blood, with Jurkat cell RNA spiked in. Subset denoted: FACS-sorted CD8+CD4-CCR7+CD45RA+ naive T cells. The DNA of the CDR3 is TGTGCCAGCAGTTATTCAGGTAGCGGGTACCAAGAGACCCAGTACTTC. Translated: CASSYSGSGYQETQYF.